This T cell receptor (beta chain) was captured by sequencing in a study of T cell repertoires in cytomegalovirus infection. For the study at large: The public TCR beta signatures pointed to both CMV infection and matching HLA type. Study outcomes and limitations: Ex vivo, HLA-C-restricted CMV-specific TCR beta clonotypes prevailed over the rest of the response. Individuals carrying CMV plus the relevant HLA were identified by cumulative frequency of public TCR beta families.

Germline-derived CDR1 and CDR2 are SGHKS and YYEKEE (reference sequence). The CDR3 extends over 16 amino acids. The V end was cut by 4 bases, the J end by 1 base, with 17 bases between. MiXCR, run by TCRdb on the reads, gives a single entry per CDR3 protein. Among approximately 700,000 distinct CDR3 sequences, 35% were seen once, and the ten largest hold more than 2.5%. Comment on this clonotype: Its antigen remains unidentified.

This sequence was found in a human donor in good health (CMV status not recorded). Some clones in this sample may be carry-over from other donors' samples. The sample consisted of PBMCs. V and J are TRBV5-5 and TRBJ1-2, with D maybe TRBD1 (6 bases). CDR3 sequence (DNA): TGTGCCAGCAGCCCTGCAGGACAGCGGGTTAACTATGGCTACACCTTC. It yields the protein CASSPAGQRVNYGYTF.